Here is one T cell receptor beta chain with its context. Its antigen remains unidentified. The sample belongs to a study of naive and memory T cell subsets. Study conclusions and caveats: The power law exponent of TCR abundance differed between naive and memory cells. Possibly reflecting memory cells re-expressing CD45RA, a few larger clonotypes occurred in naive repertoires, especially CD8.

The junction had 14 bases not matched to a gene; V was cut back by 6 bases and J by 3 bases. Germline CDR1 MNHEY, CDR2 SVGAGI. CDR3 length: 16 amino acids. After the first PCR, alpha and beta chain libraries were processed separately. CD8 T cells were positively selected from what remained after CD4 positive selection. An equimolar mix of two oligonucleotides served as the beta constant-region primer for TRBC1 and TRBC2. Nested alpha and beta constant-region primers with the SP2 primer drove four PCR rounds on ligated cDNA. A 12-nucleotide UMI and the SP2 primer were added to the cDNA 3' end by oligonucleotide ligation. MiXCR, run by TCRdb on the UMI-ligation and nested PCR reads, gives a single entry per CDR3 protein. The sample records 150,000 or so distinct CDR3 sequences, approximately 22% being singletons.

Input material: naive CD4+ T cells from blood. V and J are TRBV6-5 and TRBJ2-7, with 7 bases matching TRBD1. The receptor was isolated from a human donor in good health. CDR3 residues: CASSTRHRGMRYEQYF. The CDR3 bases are TGTGCCAGCAGCACCCGTCACAGGGGAATGCGCTACGAGCAGTACTTC.